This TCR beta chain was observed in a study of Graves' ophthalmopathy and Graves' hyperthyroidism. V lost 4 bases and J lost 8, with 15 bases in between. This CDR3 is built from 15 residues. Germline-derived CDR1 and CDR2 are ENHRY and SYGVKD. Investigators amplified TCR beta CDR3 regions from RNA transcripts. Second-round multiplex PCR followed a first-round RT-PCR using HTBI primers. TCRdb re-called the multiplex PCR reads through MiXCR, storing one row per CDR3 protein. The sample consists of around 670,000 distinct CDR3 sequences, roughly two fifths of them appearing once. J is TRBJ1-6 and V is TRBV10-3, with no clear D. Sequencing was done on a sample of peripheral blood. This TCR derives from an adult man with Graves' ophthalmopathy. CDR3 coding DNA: TGTGCCATCAGTGCTCCCTCGGATCAAGATTCACCCCTCCACTTT. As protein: CAISAPSDQDSPLHF.